Reported below is one T cell receptor beta chain. Its recognized antigen is unknown. Base qualities are not recorded, but no much larger clone differs from it by a single base. Each collaborating institution followed its own protocols to collect whole blood in K2EDTA tubes. For TCRbeta analysis, collaborators shipped samples in one of three forms: frozen whole blood, isolated PBMCs, or DNA extracted from either of those sample types. These data belong to a study of blood T cell repertoires in COVID-19 (dated by TCRdb to the early 2020s). With respect to the entire study: The collaborator samples originated in the United States, Italy and Spain and spanned the acute and convalescent phases of COVID-19. The dataset comprised deeply sampled blood TCRbeta repertoires from subjects exposed to, actively infected with, or recovered from COVID-19. The repertoires were released in a freely available public database intended as a resource for research on the immune response to SARS-CoV-2. The prospective study material was composed of cDNA or gDNA derived from T cells, B-cell-depleted T cells, or PBMCs. Where HLA class I and class II types were available, the types were taken from metadata supplied by the sample provider, not from assay-based typing. Samples came from the ongoing ImmuneRACE study (first 160 participants) plus 1,254 subjects from 6 global collaborators. A de-identified subject ID, COVID-19 status, age in years and sex were almost always included in the sample metadata.

TCRbeta CDR3 regions were amplified from genomic DNA using the immunoSEQ Assay, a bias-controlled multiplex PCR. The paper's data handling went like this. The number of nucleated cells in each sample was estimated by amplification of reference gene primers within the assay. To quantify the absolute abundance of each unique TCRbeta CDR3 rearrangement, sequence reads were collapsed and filtered. For each sample, productive Simpson clonality was calculated by taking the square root of Simpson's diversity index across productive rearrangements. As stored in TCRdb, this immuneACCESS dataset retains in-frame rearrangements with V and J assigned. A fraction of the clones does not appear; measured against another copy, unresolved V genes explain less than half of the discrepancy, and the remainder lacks a known reason. V and J calls and clone size follow that table, whereas D and trimming were derived from the DNA. In all, the sample holds 90,000 to 110,000 clones, and over 75% of those were seen once. About 6.6% of the sample comes from the top ten.

The CDR3 goes from the cysteine to the phenylalanine over 14 residues. Only CDR3 DNA remains: 42 bases, in frame from the first base. Clipping removes 0 bases from V and 9 bases from J, with 3 as the unmatched junction base count. The germline V gene encodes CDR1 SGHRS and CDR2 YFSETQ. Here is what the overall study found, with its caveats: The amount of clinical and demographic metadata varied by source and participant and was provided uncurated.

The V and J segments used are TRBV5-1 and TRBJ2-1; a stretch of 10 junction bases matches TRBD2. Sequenced sample: peripheral blood. This TCR was recovered from a woman aged 50 to 60 with acute or convalescent COVID-19. The nucleotides read TGCGCCAGCAGCTTGGGGCTAGCGGGGGTTGAGCAGTTCTTC. Its amino acids are CASSLGLAGVEQFF.